Following are 23 T cell receptor beta chains from one sample sequenced in a study of cytomegalovirus exposure and HLA in healthy donors. Both 60 Vbeta primers and 13 Jbeta primers went into the PCR. The protocol was immunoSEQ multiplex PCR, while the TCRdb copy is restricted to in-frame clones and leaves out a portion. The table records about 110,000 clones, just under 70% of them present only once. Material: PBMCs. The receptors derive from a woman between 70 and 85 years old in good health and CMV-seropositive.

In the case of this clone: Other nucleotide sequences from this sample produce the same CDR3. The chain employs TRBV30 and TRBJ1-3, with TRBD1 as a possible D gene (5 bases). V was cut by 2 bases and J by 1 base, with 9 bases left in between. This CDR3 is built from 14 residues. Germline loops: CDR1 GTSNPN, CDR2 SVGIG (reference sequence). The CDR3 DNA is TGTGCCTGGAGTACAGGATCATCTGGAAACACCATATATTTT. This translates into CAWSTGSSGNTIYF.

The genes are TRBV7-3 and TRBJ2-3; a weak D match, TRBD2 (5 bases). V gave up 0 bases and J gave up 1 base, with 8 bases separating them. This CDR3 is 15 amino acids long. Germline V lookup: CDR1 SGHTA, CDR2 FQGTGA. CDR3 region: CASSLTGVRTDTQYF. The CDR3, as DNA: TGTGCCAGCAGCTTAACCGGGGTGCGCACAGATACGCAGTATTTT.

This chain uses TRBV4-1 with TRBJ1-2; 8 positions agree with TRBD1. The CDR3 has 17 residues. Losses at the gene ends were 0 bases for V and 5 bases for J; bases not matched to a gene: 11. Per the germline V gene, CDR1 is MGHRA and CDR2 is YSYEKL. CDR3 loop: CASSQDRTGGLPYGYTF. CDR3 sequence (DNA): TGCGCCAGCAGCCAAGATCGAACAGGGGGACTTCCGTATGGCTACACCTTC.

By proportion, this clone is medium-sized. This chain uses TRBV4-1 with TRBJ1-1; no clear D. V was shortened by 1 base and J by 1 base, with 10 bases between the two germline ends. The V gene's germline CDR1 is MGHRA and CDR2 YSYEKL. The CDR3 totals 15 residues. Written as DNA, the CDR3 is TGCGCCAGCAGCCAAGTTGCCCTAGCGAACACTGAAGCTTTCTTT. This translates into CASSQVALANTEAFF.

The chain links TRBV29-1 to TRBJ2-7, with D unresolved. Looked up from germline, CDR1 is SQVTM and CDR2 is ANQGSEA. V was pared by 4 bases and J by 2 bases, with 12 bases between. The CDR3 is 13 amino acids. This CDR3 is CSVVGSGPYEQYF. The CDR3 DNA reads TGCAGCGTTGTAGGATCAGGTCCCTACGAGCAGTACTTC.

In the case of this clone: Other DNA sequences from this sample encode an identical CDR3 as well. J is TRBJ1-6 and V is TRBV5-1; 8 positions agree with TRBD1. The CDR3 loop spans 15 amino acids. Germline V lookup: CDR1 SGHRS, CDR2 YFSETQ. J was trimmed by 7 bases and V by 2 bases; bases with no gene match: 5. CDR3 sequence reads: CASSLDGQGNSPLHF. As DNA, the CDR3 is TGCGCCAGCAGCTTAGACGGACAGGGAAATTCACCCCTCCACTTT.

The chain carries TRBV5-8 and TRBJ1-2; the match to TRBD1 covers 9 bases. With 4 bases clipped from V and 9 bases from J, the junction kept 4 bases outside the gene matches. The germline V gene encodes CDR1 SGHTS and CDR2 YDEGEE. This CDR3 region has 12 residues. Written as DNA, the CDR3 is TGTGCCAGCAGCCGTGACAGGGGGAGCTACACCTTC. This gives the protein CASSRDRGSYTF.

The chain carries TRBV5-1 and TRBJ2-1, with TRBD2 as a possible D gene (6 bases). The germline V gene encodes CDR1 SGHRS and CDR2 YFSETQ. The CDR3 contains 14 residues. Trimming took off 5 bases at V and 5 bases at J, with 14 bases between the two ends. The CDR3 reads CASRSPGVHNEQFF. CDR3 DNA: TGCGCCAGCAGGTCCCCGGGAGTGCACAATGAGCAGTTCTTC.

The sample holds a few counts of this clone. The CDR3: CSASGGGTGELFF. The CDR3 coding sequence is TGCAGCGCTAGCGGGGGGGGGACCGGGGAGCTGTTTTTT. The chain combines TRBV29-1 with TRBJ2-2; 12 bases agree with TRBD2. Losses at the gene ends were 7 bases for V and 5 bases for J; bases not matched to a gene: 2. This CDR3 region has 13 residues. Germline V lookup: CDR1 SQVTM, CDR2 ANQGSEA.

This chain uses TRBV9 with TRBJ2-5; D gene unclear. V was pared by 0 bases and J by 3 bases, with 6 bases between. The CDR3 is 13 residues long. Germline V CDR1 and CDR2: SGDLS, YYNGEE. The CDR3 is CASSVDGEETQYF. DNA for the CDR3: TGTGCCAGCAGCGTAGATGGAGAAGAGACCCAGTACTTC.

The genes are TRBV5-1 and TRBJ1-1, with D possibly TRBD1 on 6 matching bases. Germline V gene lookup returns CDR1 SGHRS and CDR2 YFSETQ. V lost 4 bases and J lost 6, with 19 bases in between. The CDR3 extends over 15 amino acids. CDR3 sequence: CASSITQGLGAEAFF. CDR3 coding DNA: TGCGCCAGCAGCATTACCCAGGGGCTGGGCGCTGAAGCTTTCTTT.

This chain joins TRBV5-1 and TRBJ2-7; a weak D match, TRBD1 (7 bases). The CDR3 spans 16 residues. Germline CDR1 reads SGHRS; CDR2 reads YFSETQ. The V end lost 0 bases, the J end lost 7 bases, and 20 bases lay between the germline ends. This chain's CDR3 is CASSLDGPSGGREQYF. The CDR3 DNA is TGCGCCAGCAGCTTGGACGGGCCTTCAGGGGGGAGAGAGCAGTACTTC. The full variable domain, its missing parts supplied by reference TRBV5-1 and TRBJ2-7, is KAGVTQTPRYLIKTRGQQVTLSCSPISGHRSVSWYQQTPGQGLQFLFEYFSETQRNKGNFPGRFSGRQFSNSRSEMNVSTLELGDSALYLCASSLDGPSGGREQYFGPGTRLTVT.

This sequence joins TRBV10-3 and TRBJ1-3; D gene uncertain. V lost 3 bases, J lost 4 bases, and 16 bases lay in between. Germline CDR1 reads ENHRY; CDR2 reads SYGVKD. The CDR3 consists of 16 residues. CDR3 coding DNA: TGTGCCATCAGTGACAAAAGTTCCCCGGAGGGAAACACCATATATTTT. This gives the protein CAISDKSSPEGNTIYF.

The genes are TRBV5-4 and TRBJ1-1, with D tentatively TRBD1 (6 bases). Looked up from germline, CDR1 is SGHNT and CDR2 is YYREEE (reference sequence). The CDR3 extends over 14 amino acids. The V and J ends lost 5 bases and 1 base respectively, with 12 bases between them. CDR3 residues: CASSPKTGNTEAFF. CDR3 nucleotide sequence: TGTGCCAGCAGTCCTAAGACAGGGAACACTGAAGCTTTCTTT. Full variable domain (outside the CDR3, taken from reference TRBV5-4 and TRBJ1-1): ETGVTQSPTHLIKTRGQQVTLRCSSQSGHNTVSWYQQALGQGPQFIFQYYREEENGRGNFPPRFSGLQFPNYSSELNVNALELDDSALYLCASSPKTGNTEAFFGQGTRLTVV.

The rearrangement uses TRBV4-1 and TRBJ2-3; TRBD2 agrees at 9 bases. The CDR3 runs 18 residues. Losses at the gene ends were 0 bases for V and 2 bases for J; bases not matched to a gene: 9. Germline V CDR1 and CDR2: MGHRA, YSYEKL. The DNA for the CDR3 is TGCGCCAGCAGCCAAGAAGCCCGCGGGGGGGGTAACACAGATACGCAGTATTTT. This gives the protein CASSQEARGGGNTDTQYF.

This rearrangement joins TRBV7-9 to TRBJ2-7; 7 nucleotides agree with TRBD1. The V gene end was trimmed by 5 bases and the J gene end by 0 bases; junction bases not matched to a gene: 10. This CDR3 comprises 16 residues. CDR1 and CDR2 (germline): SEHNR, FQNEAQ (reference sequence). In nucleotides, the CDR3 is TGTGCCAGCAGCCCCCAGGGACAGCTCCTCTCCTACGAGCAGTACTTC. It translates to CASSPQGQLLSYEQYF. Supplemented by reference TRBV7-9 and TRBJ2-7, the full variable domain reads DTGVSQNPRHKITKRGQNVTFRCDPISEHNRLYWYRQTLGQGPEFLTYFQNEAQLEKSRLLSDRFSAERPKGSFSTLEIQRTEQGDSAMYLCASSPQGQLLSYEQYFGPGTRLTVT.

J is TRBJ1-2 and V is TRBV11-2; D is undetermined. Germline V gives CDR1 SGHAT, CDR2 FQNNGV. Trimming removed 3 bases from V and 4 bases from J, with 6 bases in between. The CDR3 sequence is 12 residues long. For the CDR3, the DNA is TGTGCCAGCAGCTTGCCCGGCTATGGCTACACCTTC. It encodes CASSLPGYGYTF.

This clone occurred a few times. The gene calls are TRBV5-1 and TRBJ2-1; 8 bases match TRBD2. The CDR3 length is 14 residues. CDR1 and CDR2 from the germline V gene are SGHRS and YFSETQ. J was trimmed by 5 bases and V by 3 bases; bases with no gene match: 4. CDR3 bases: TGCGCCAGCAGCTGGGCGGGGGGAAACAATGAGCAGTTCTTC. This gives the protein CASSWAGGNNEQFF.

The chain combines TRBV18 with TRBJ2-5; D not certain. With 0 bases removed from V and 4 bases from J, the gap between germline ends came to 15 bases. CDR3 length: 16 residues. The germline V gene encodes CDR1 KGHSH and CDR2 LQKENI. In nucleotides, the CDR3 is TGTGCCAGCTCACCACCTTCTTCCAGACGCGGAGAGACCCAGTACTTC. Translating gives CASSPPSSRRGETQYF.

This clone has just a few counts. This chain uses TRBV4-1 with TRBJ2-2, with 7 bases lining up with TRBD1. There are 15 residues in the CDR3. J was trimmed by 4 bases and V by 1 base; bases with no gene match: 3. The germline V gene has CDR1 MGHRA and CDR2 YSYEKL. CDR3 nucleotide sequence: TGCGCCAGCAGCCAAGTGTCAGGGGGCACCGGGGAGCTGTTTTTT. Protein sequence: CASSQVSGGTGELFF.

This clone appeared once. The chain uses TRBV2 and TRBJ2-1; D perhaps matches TRBD2 (6 bases). The CDR3 consists of 14 residues. The germline CDR1 and CDR2 sequences are SNHLY and FYNNEI. Trimming left V 4 bases short and J 6 bases short, with 13 bases between. This CDR3 reads CASSGAGGINEQFF. CDR3 nucleotide sequence: TGTGCCAGCAGTGGGGCGGGCGGGATCAATGAGCAGTTCTTC.

This chain connects TRBV7-2 to TRBJ2-1, with 8 bases matching TRBD2. J lost 5 bases, V lost 1 base, and 13 bases had no gene match. This CDR3 has 18 residues. Germline V CDR1 and CDR2: SGHTA, FQGNSA. CDR3: CASSLVGGGSGVHNEQFF. The CDR3 DNA sequence: TGTGCCAGCAGCTTAGTGGGCGGGGGGTCGGGGGTCCACAATGAGCAGTTCTTC.

The V and J genes are TRBV5-6 and TRBJ1-2; D is unresolved. From germline, CDR1 is SGHDT and CDR2 YYEEEE. CDR3 length: 12 residues. The V end lost 0 bases, the J end lost 8 bases, and 8 bases lay between the germline ends. CDR3 residues: CASSLGLAGYTF. For the CDR3, the DNA is TGTGCCAGCAGCTTGGGCCTAGCAGGCTACACCTTC.